The clone carrying this TCR beta chain was counted at least ten times. What it binds is unknown. This sample was included in a study of T cells after yellow fever vaccination. Germline V gene sequence: CDR1 DFQATT, CDR2 SNEGSKA (reference sequence). The CDR3 sequence is 14 residues long. MiXCR was run by TCRdb on the 5' RACE reads, yielding one entry per CDR3 protein. Of 200,000 to 250,000 distinct CDR3 sequences detected, 3% to 3.5% appear once; the ten largest clones hold around 3%. Study outcomes and limitations: Clonotype sharing between CD4 and CD8 compartments was small.

The clonotype originates from a man between 18 and 35 years old who received the YFV17D yellow fever vaccine. Sequencing used CD4+ T cells sorted from PBMCs, obtained 10 days after the yellow fever booster vaccination. The chain employs TRBV20-1 and TRBJ1-2; 11 bases fit TRBD1. CDR3 sequence (DNA): TGCACTCCCCGTGGGACAGGGGGACGATATGGCTACACCTTC. Its protein is CTPRGTGGRYGYTF.